This T cell receptor beta chain was retrieved from a study of blood T cell repertoires in COVID-19. Study at large: Samples representing acute and convalescent COVID-19 were sourced from the United States, Italy and Spain. PBMCs, B-cell-depleted T cells, or T cells were the source of the cDNA or gDNA that made up the material.

Original analysis: Counts of nucleated cells, estimated from reference gene primer amplification, were obtained. Assay used: immunoSEQ multiplex PCR; TCRdb lists only in-frame clones, some missing. That table supplies the V and J calls and clone size; D and trimming were determined from the DNA. The profile covers 40,000 to 60,000 clones, with 55% to 70% appearing a single time and approximately 9% taken by the ten largest. Sequenced: peripheral blood. The receptor comes from a woman in her sixties or seventies with acute or convalescent COVID-19.

The CDR3 sequence: CASSATTTGGVENTEAFF. CDR3 coding DNA: TGTGCCAGCAGCGCGACGACGACAGGGGGCGTAGAGAACACTGAAGCTTTCTTT. The genes are TRBV9 and TRBJ1-1; 10 nucleotides match TRBD1. Germline V gene data show CDR1 as SGDLS and CDR2 as YYNGEE. Trimming removed 3 bases from V and 1 base from J; junction bases left unmatched: 12. The CDR3 is made up of 18 amino acids.